This T cell receptor (beta chain) was captured by sequencing in a study of shared clonotypes between healthy human individuals. For the study at large: CD4 naive and CD4 memory each took three plates per donor, while CD8 naive took two and CD8 memory one. Study observations and caveats: Rarefaction gave evidence that sorted-subset sequencing remained incomplete despite large depth. It was observed that roughly 5.1% of naive CD4 clonotypes were shared across a handful of donors.

A deep-level run was used for the assay. Profiled with immunoSEQ multiplex PCR; TCRdb holds only in-frame clones, not every one. This table has 950,000 to 1,300,000 clones, roughly 70% appearing once. Trimming shortened V by 4 bases and J by 6 bases, and 14 bases separated the two germline ends. The CDR3 consists of 14 residues. The germline V gene has CDR1 SGHRS and CDR2 YFSETQ. A remark on this clone: The antigen is not known.

This clonotype originated in a young man in good health. The rearrangement links TRBV5-1 to TRBJ2-1; D possibly matches TRBD1 or TRBD2 (5 bases each). The sample comprised memory CD4+ T cells sorted from blood. Described subset: CD45RA-negative fraction. The chain's CDR3 is CASSLGHEGNEQFF. The CDR3 DNA reads as TGCGCCAGCAGCCTTGGACATGAGGGCAATGAGCAGTTCTTC. Based on the CDR3 plus reference TRBV5-1 and TRBJ2-1, the full variable domain is KAGVTQTPRYLIKTRGQQVTLSCSPISGHRSVSWYQQTPGQGLQFLFEYFSETQRNKGNFPGRFSGRQFSNSRSEMNVSTLELGDSALYLCASSLGHEGNEQFFGPGTRLTVL.